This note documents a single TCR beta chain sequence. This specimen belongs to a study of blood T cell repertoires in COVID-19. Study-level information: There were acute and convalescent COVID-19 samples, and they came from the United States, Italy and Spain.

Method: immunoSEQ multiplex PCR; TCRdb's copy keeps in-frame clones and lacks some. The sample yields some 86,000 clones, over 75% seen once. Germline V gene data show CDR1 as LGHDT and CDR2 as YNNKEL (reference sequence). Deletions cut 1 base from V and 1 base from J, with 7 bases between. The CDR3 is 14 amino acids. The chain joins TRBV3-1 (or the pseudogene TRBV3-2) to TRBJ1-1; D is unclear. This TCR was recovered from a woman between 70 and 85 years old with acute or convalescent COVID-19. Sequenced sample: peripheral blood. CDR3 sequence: CASSQVGGNTEAFF. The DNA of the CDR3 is TGTGCCAGCAGCCAAGTTGGAGGGAACACTGAAGCTTTCTTT.